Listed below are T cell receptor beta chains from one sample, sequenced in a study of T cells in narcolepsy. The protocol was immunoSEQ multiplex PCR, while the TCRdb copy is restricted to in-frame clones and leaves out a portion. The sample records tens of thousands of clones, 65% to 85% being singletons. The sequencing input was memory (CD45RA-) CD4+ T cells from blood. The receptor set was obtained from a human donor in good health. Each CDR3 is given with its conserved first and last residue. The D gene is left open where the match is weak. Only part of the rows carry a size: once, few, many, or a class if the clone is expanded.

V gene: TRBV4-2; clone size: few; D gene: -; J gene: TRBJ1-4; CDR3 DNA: TGTGCCAGCAGCCAAGTTGGCGGGGCTAATGAAAAACTGTTTTTT; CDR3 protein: CASSQVGGANEKLFF
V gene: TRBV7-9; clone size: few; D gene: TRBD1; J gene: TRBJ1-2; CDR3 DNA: TGTGCCAGCAGCACAACGGGACAGGGTACATTACTATGGGGCTACACCTTC; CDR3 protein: CASSTTGQGTLLWGYTF
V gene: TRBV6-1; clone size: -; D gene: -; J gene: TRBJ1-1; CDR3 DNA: TGTGCCGGAGATAAGACACCTAACACTGAAGCTTTCTTT; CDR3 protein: CAGDKTPNTEAFF
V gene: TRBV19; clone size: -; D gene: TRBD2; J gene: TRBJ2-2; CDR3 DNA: TGTGCCAGTAGATTGGTTAGCGGGAGGGCCGGTAACGGGGAGCTGTTTTTT; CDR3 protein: CASRLVSGRAGNGELFF
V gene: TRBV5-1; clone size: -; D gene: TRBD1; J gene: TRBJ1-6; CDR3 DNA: TGCGCCAGCAGCCCTTCAGGGGGTTGGGATTCACCCCTCCACTTT; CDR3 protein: CASSPSGGWDSPLHF
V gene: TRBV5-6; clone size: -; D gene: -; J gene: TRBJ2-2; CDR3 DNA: TGTGCCAGCAGCTTGGTGGGCACCGGGGAGCTGTTTTTT; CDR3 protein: CASSLVGTGELFF
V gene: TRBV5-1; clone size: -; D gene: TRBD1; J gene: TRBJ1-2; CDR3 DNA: TGCGCCAGCAGCTTGGCACAGGGGAATAACTATGGCTACACCTTC; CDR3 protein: CASSLAQGNNYGYTF
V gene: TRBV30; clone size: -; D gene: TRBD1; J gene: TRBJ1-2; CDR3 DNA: TGTGCCTGGAGTGGGAGAGGACAGGGGCAGGGCTACACCTTC; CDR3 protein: CAWSGRGQGQGYTF
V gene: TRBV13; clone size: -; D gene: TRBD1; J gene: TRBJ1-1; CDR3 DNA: TGTGCCAGCAGCCCCAAGGGGGCTTTCACTGAAGCTTTCTTT; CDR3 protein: CASSPKGAFTEAFF
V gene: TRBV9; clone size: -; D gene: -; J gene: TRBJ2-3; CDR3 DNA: TGTGCCAGCAGCGCGGTTTTGGGAACAGATACGCAGTATTTT; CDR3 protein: CASSAVLGTDTQYF
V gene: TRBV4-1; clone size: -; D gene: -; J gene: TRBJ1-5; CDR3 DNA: TGCGCCAGCAGCCAAGGGAACGGGCAGGGACATCAGCCCCAGCATTTT; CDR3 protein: CASSQGNGQGHQPQHF
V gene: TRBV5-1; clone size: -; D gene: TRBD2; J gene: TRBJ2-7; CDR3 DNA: TGCGCCAGCAGCTCGACCGGGAGGGGCGCGGTCGGGGAGCAGTACTTC; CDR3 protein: CASSSTGRGAVGEQYF
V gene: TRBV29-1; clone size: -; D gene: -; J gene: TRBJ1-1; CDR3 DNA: TGCAGCTCTCTGGGCCCCGGACAGACTATTAACACTGAAGCTTTCTTT; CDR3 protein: CSSLGPGQTINTEAFF
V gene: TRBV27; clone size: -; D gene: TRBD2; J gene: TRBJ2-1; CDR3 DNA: TGTGCCAGCAGTTTTACTAGCGGGAGTGGGGGGGAGCAGTTCTTC; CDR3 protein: CASSFTSGSGGEQFF
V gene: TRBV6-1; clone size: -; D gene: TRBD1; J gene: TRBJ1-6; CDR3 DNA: TGTGCCAGCAGAGAGGGACAGAATAATTCACCCCTCCACTTT; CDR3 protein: CASREGQNNSPLHF
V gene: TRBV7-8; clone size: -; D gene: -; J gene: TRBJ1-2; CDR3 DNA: TGTGCCAGCAGCTTAGGATTTAGCAACTATGGCTACACCTTC; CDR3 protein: CASSLGFSNYGYTF
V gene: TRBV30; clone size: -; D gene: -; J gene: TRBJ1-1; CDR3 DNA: TGTGCCTGGAGTGTAGGGGCTCGGAACACTGAAGCTTTCTTT; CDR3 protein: CAWSVGARNTEAFF